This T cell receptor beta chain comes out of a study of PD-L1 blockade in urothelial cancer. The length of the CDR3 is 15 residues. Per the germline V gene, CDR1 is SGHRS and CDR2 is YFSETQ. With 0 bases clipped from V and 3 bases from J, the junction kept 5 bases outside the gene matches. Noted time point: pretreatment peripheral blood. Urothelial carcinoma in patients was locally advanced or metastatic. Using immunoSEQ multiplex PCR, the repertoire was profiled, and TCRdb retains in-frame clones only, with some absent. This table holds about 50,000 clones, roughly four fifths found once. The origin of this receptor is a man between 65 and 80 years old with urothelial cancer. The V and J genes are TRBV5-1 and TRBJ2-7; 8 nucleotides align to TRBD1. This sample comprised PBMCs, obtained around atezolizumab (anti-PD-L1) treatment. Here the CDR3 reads CASSLAGQENYEQYF. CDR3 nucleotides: TGCGCCAGCAGCTTGGCGGGACAGGAGAACTACGAGCAGTACTTC. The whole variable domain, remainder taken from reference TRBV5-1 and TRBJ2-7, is KAGVTQTPRYLIKTRGQQVTLSCSPISGHRSVSWYQQTPGQGLQFLFEYFSETQRNKGNFPGRFSGRQFSNSRSEMNVSTLELGDSALYLCASSLAGQENYEQYFGPGTRLTVT.